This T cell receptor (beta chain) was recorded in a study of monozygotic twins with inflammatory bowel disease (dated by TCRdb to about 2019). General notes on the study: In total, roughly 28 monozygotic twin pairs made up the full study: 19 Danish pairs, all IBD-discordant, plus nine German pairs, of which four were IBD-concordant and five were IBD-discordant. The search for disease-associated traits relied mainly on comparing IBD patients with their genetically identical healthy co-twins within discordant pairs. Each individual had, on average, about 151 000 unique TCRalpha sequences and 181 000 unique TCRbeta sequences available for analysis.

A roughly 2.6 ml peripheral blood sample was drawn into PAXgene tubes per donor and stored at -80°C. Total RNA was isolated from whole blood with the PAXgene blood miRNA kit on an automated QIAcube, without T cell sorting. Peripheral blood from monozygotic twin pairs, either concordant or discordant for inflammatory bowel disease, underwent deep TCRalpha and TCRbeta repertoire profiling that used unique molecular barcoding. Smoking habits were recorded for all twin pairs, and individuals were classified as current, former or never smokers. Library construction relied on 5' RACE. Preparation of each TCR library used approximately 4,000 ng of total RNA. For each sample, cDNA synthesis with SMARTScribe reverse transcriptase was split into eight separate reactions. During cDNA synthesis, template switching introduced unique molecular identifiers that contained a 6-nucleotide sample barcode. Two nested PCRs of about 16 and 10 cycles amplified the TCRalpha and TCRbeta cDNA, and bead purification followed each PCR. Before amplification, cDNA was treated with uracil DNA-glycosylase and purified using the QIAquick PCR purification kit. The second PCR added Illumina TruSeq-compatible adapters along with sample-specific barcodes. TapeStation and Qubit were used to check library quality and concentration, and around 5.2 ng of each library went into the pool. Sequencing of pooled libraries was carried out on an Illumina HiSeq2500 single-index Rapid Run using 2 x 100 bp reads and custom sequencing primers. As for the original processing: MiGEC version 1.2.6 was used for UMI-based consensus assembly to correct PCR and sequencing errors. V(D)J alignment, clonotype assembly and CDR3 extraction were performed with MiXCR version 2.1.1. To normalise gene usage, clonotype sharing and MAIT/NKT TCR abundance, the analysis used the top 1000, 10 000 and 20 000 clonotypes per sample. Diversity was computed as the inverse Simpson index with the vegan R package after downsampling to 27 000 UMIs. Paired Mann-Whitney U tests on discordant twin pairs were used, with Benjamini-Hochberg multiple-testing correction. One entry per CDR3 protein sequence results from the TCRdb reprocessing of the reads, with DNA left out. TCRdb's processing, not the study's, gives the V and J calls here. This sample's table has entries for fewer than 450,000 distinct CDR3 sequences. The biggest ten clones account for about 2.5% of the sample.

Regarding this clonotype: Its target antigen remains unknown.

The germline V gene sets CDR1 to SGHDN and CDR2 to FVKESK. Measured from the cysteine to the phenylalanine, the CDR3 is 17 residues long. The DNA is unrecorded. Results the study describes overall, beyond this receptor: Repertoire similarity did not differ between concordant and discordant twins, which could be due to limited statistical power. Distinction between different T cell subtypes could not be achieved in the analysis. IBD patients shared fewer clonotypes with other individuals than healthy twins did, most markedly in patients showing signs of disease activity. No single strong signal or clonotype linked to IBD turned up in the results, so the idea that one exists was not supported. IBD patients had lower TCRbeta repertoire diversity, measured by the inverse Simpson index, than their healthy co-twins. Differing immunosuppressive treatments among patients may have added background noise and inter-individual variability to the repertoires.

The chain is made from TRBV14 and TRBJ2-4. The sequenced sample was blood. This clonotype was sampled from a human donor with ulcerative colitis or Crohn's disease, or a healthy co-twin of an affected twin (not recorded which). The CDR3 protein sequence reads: CASSQDWLAGGKNIQYF.